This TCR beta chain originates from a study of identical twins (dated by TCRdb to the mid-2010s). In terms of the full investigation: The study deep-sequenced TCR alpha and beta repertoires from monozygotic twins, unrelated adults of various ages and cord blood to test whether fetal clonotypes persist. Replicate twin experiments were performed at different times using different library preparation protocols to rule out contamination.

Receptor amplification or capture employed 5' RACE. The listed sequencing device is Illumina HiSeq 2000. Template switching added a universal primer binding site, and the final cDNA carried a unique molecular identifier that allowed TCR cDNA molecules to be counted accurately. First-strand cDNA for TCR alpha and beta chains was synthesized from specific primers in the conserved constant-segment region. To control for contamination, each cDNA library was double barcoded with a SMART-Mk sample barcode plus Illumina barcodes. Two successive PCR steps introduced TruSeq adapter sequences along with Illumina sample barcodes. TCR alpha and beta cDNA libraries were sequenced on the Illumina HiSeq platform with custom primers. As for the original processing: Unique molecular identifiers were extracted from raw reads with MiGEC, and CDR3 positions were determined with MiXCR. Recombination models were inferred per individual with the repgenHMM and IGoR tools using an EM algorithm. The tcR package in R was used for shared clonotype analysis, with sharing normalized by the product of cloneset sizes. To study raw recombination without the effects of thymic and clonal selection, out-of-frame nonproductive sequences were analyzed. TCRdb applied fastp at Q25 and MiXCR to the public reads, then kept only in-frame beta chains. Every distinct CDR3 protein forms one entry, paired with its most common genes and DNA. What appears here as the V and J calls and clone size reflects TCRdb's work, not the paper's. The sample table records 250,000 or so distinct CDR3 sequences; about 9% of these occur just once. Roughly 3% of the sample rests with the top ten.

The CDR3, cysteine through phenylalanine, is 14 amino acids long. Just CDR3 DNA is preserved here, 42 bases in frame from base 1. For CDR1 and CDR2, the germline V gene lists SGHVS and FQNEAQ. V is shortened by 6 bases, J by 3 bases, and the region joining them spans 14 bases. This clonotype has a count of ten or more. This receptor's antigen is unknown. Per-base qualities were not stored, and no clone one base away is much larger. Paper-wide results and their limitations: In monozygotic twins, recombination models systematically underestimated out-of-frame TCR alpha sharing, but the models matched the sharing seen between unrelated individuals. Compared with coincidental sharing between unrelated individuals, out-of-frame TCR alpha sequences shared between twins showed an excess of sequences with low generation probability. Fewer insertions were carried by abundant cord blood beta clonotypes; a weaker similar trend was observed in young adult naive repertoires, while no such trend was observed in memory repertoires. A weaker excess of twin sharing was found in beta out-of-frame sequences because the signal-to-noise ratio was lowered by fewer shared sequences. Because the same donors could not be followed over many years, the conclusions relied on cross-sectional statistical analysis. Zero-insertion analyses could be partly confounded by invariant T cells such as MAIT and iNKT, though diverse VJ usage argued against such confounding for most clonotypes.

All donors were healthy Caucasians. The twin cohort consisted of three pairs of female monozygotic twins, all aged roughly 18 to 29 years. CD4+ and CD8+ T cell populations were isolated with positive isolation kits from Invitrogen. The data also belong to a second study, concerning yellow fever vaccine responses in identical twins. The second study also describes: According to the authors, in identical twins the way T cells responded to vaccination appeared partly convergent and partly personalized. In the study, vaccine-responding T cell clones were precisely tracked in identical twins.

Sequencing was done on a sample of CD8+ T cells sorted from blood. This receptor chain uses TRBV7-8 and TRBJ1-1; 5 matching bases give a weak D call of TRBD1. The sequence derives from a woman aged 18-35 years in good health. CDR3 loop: CASRAGAGDTEAFF. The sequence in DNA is TGTGCCAGCAGGGCCGGGGCCGGGGACACTGAAGCTTTCTTT.